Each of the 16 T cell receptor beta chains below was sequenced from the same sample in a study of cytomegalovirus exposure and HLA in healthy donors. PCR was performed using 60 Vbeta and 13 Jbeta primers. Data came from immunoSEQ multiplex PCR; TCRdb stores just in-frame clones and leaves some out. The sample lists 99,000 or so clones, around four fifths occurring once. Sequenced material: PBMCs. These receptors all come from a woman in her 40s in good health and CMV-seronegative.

CDR3 region: CASNPGGPHEKLFF. The DNA of the CDR3 is TGTGCCAGTAATCCGGGGGGGCCTCATGAAAAACTGTTTTTT. The chain recombines TRBV19 with TRBJ1-4; D perhaps matches TRBD1 (6 bases). Trimming stripped 7 bases from V and 6 bases from J, with 15 bases between. CDR3 length: 14 amino acids. Germline values: CDR1 LNHDA, CDR2 SQIVND (reference sequence). Full variable domain (missing parts from reference TRBV19 and TRBJ1-4): DGGITQSPKYLFRKEGQNVTLSCEQNLNHDAMYWYRQDPGQGLRLIYYSQIVNDFQKGDIAEGYSVSREKKESFPLTVTSAQKNPTAFYLCASNPGGPHEKLFFGSGTQLSVL.

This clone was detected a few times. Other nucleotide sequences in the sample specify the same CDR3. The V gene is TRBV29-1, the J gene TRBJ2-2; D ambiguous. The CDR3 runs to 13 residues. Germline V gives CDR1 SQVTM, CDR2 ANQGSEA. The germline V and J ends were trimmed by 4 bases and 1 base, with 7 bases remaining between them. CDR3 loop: CSVGRGNTGELFF. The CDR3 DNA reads TGCAGCGTTGGTCGAGGGAACACCGGGGAGCTGTTTTTT.

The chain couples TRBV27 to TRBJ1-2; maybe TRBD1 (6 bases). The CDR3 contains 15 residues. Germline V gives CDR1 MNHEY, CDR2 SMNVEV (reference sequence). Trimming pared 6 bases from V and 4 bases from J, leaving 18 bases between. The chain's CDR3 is CASSLGQFPLYGYTF. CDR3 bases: TGTGCCAGCAGCTTAGGACAGTTTCCCCTCTATGGCTACACCTTC.

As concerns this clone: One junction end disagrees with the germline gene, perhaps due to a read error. CDR3 coding DNA: TGTTCCAGCAGCCCAGGGGATGAAGCTTTCTTT. Its protein product is CSSSPGDEAFF. This chain joins TRBV7-9 and TRBJ1-1; possible D gene TRBD1, 6 bases. Germline CDR1 SEHNR, CDR2 FQNEAQ (reference sequence). The CDR3 length is 11 residues.

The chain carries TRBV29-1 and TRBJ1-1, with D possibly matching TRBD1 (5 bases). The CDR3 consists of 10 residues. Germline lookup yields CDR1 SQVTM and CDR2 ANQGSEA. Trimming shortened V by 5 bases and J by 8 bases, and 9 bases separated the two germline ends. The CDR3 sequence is CSVQRTEAFF. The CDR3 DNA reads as TGCAGCGTTCAGAGGACAGAAGCTTTCTTT.

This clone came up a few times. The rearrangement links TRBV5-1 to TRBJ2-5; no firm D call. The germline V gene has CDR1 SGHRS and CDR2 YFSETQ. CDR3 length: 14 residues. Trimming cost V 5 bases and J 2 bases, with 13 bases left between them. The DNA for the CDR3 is TGCGCCAGCAGTTCAGGCCCCACACAAGAGACCCAGTACTTC. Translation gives CASSSGPTQETQYF.

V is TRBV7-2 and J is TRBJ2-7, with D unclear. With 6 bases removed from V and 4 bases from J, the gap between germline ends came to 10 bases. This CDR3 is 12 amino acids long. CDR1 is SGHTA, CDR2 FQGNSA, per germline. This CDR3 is CASSPDTYEQYF. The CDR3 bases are TGTGCCAGCAGTCCCGACACGTACGAGCAGTACTTC.

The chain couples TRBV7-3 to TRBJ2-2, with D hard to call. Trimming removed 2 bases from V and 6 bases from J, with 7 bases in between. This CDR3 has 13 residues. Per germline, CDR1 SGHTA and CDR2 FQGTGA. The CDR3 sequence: CASSLSPSGELFF. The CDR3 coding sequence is TGTGCCAGCAGCTTATCCCCCTCCGGGGAGCTGTTTTTT.

CDR3 residues: CASSSLRDKEGELFF. As DNA, the CDR3 is TGTGCCAGCAGCTCACTCCGGGACAAAGAAGGGGAGCTGTTTTTT. The J gene is TRBJ2-2, the V gene TRBV11-2, with D possibly matching TRBD1 (6 bases). V lost 4 bases to trimming and J lost 8 bases, with 17 bases between them. Germline CDR1 reads SGHAT; CDR2 reads FQNNGV. This CDR3 spans 15 amino acids.

CDR3 nucleotide sequence: TGTGCCAGCACCGACATGAACACTGAAGCTTTCTTT. Translating gives CASTDMNTEAFF. The chain links TRBV5-4 to TRBJ1-1; D not resolved. Germline V gene data show CDR1 as SGHNT and CDR2 as YYREEE (reference sequence). The V gene lost 6 bases and the J gene lost 0 bases, with 6 bases spanning the gap. The CDR3 extends over 12 amino acids. The full variable domain, completed using reference TRBV5-4 and TRBJ1-1, is ETGVTQSPTHLIKTRGQQVTLRCSSQSGHNTVSWYQQALGQGPQFIFQYYREEENGRGNFPPRFSGLQFPNYSSELNVNALELDDSALYLCASTDMNTEAFFGQGTRLTVV.

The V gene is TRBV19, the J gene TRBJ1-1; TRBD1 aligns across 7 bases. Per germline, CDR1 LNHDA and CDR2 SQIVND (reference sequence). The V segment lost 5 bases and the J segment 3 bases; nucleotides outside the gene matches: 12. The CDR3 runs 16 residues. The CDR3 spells CASSLGQATTYTEAFF. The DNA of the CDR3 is TGTGCCAGTAGTTTAGGACAGGCCACAACCTACACTGAAGCTTTCTTT.

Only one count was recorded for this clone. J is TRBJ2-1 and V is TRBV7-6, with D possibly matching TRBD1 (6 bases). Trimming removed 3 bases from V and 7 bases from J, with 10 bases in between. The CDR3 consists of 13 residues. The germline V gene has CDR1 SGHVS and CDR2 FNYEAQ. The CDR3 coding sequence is TGTGCCAGCAGCTTCCACACAGGGAATGAGCAGTTCTTC. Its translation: CASSFHTGNEQFF.

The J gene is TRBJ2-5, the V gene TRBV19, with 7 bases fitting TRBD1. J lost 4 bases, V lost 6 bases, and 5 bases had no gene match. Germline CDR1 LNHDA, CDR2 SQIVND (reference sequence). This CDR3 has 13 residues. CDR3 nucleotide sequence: TGTGCCAGTAGGACAGGGAACGGAGAGACCCAGTACTTC. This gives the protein CASRTGNGETQYF. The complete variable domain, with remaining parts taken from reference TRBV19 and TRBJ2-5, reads DGGITQSPKYLFRKEGQNVTLSCEQNLNHDAMYWYRQDPGQGLRLIYYSQIVNDFQKGDIAEGYSVSREKKESFPLTVTSAQKNPTAFYLCASRTGNGETQYFGPGTRLLVL.

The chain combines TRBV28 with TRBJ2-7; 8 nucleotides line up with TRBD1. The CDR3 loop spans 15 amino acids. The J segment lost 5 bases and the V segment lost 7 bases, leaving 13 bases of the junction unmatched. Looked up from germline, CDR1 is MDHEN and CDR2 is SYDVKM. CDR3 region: CASNPPTGGVNEQYF. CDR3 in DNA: TGTGCCAGCAACCCTCCTACAGGGGGTGTCAACGAGCAGTACTTC.

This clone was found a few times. This chain's CDR3 is CASSLREGASGYTF. CDR3 in DNA: TGTGCCAGCAGCCTTCGGGAGGGGGCAAGTGGCTACACCTTC. This rearrangement joins TRBV4-2 to TRBJ1-2; 7 bases line up with TRBD1. The ends lost 4 bases at V and 7 bases at J; junction bases unmatched: 9. This CDR3 has 14 residues. Germline V gene data show CDR1 as LGHNA and CDR2 as YNFKEQ.

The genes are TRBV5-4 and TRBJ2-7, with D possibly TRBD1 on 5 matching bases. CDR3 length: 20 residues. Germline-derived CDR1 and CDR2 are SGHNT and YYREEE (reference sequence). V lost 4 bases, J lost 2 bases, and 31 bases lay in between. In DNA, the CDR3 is TGTGCCAGCAGCCCCAGGGCCACGCTGAGTAAGTTCACACCTACCTACGAGCAGTACTTC. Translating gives CASSPRATLSKFTPTYEQYF.